This T cell receptor (beta chain) originates from a study of shared clonotypes between healthy human individuals. In germline, CDR1 is SEHNR, CDR2 FQNEAQ (reference sequence). Germline trimming cut 3 bases from V and 8 bases from J; bases unmatched to any gene: 4. CDR3 size: 13 residues. As processed by the authors: Filtering of immunoSEQ junctional sequences could not match full-length read filtering. Profiling relied on immunoSEQ multiplex PCR, and the TCRdb table lists in-frame clones only, not all of them. The DNA was the basis for D and trimming; V, J and clone size are from that table. Of hundreds of thousands of clones in the sample, 95% to 97% were seen once.

The TCR was taken from a man aged 25-45 years in good health. This rearrangement joins TRBV7-9 to TRBJ2-1; 7 bases agree with TRBD1. Sequencing input: memory CD8+ T cells sorted from blood. Subset here: CD45RO+ cells pooled with CCR7-negative TemRA cells. CDR3 sequence (DNA): TGTGCCAGCAGCTTGTCCCAGGGGGATGAGCAGTTCTTC. This codes for CASSLSQGDEQFF. Full variable domain (outside the CDR3, taken from reference TRBV7-9 and TRBJ2-1): DTGVSQNPRHKITKRGQNVTFRCDPISEHNRLYWYRQTLGQGPEFLTYFQNEAQLEKSRLLSDRFSAERPKGSFSTLEIQRTEQGDSAMYLCASSLSQGDEQFFGPGTRLTVL.